A single sample gave rise to the 20 T cell receptor beta chains below, sequenced in a study of CD8+ T cells in alopecia areata. Regarding treatment: oral pan-JAK inhibitor, 5-10 mg twice daily. The sequencing template was cDNA reverse transcribed from extracted RNA. Profiled with immunoSEQ multiplex PCR; TCRdb holds only in-frame clones, not every one. There are some 240,000 clones in the sample; 50% to 70% occur only once, and around 1.6% lies in the top ten. Material: CD4+ T cells sorted from blood, obtained at week 4, from a patient treated with tofacitinib. The receptors here all came from a human donor with alopecia areata.

The rearrangement uses TRBV7-9 and TRBJ1-1, with a possible D match to TRBD1 (5 bases). The CDR3 runs to 14 residues. Germline V lookup: CDR1 SEHNR, CDR2 FQNEAQ (reference sequence). V lost 2 bases and J 0 bases, leaving 7 bases between the germline ends. The CDR3 is CASSLLQVNTEAFF. CDR3 sequence (DNA): TGTGCCAGCAGCTTACTACAGGTGAACACTGAAGCTTTCTTT.

This clone was seen a single time. The V and J genes are TRBV25-1 and TRBJ1-1; D is ambiguous. V was shortened by 7 bases and J by 6 bases, with 18 bases between the two germline ends. This CDR3 has 14 residues. In germline, CDR1 is MGHDK, CDR2 SYGVNS. CDR3 residues: CASKPLTGVAEAFF. The CDR3 bases are TGTGCCAGCAAACCATTGACCGGGGTGGCTGAAGCTTTCTTT.

This clone came up once. The chain uses TRBV11-2 and TRBJ1-2; D uncertain. Trimming shortened V by 0 bases and J by 5 bases, and 4 bases separated the two germline ends. CDR1 SGHAT and CDR2 FQNNGV come from the germline V gene. This CDR3 is built from 12 residues. The DNA of the CDR3 is TGTGCCAGCAGCTTAGACAAATATGGCTACACCTTC. Its translation is CASSLDKYGYTF.

A few counts support this clone. This chain connects TRBV29-1 to TRBJ1-3; TRBD1 matches 7 bases. Germline values: CDR1 SQVTM, CDR2 ANQGSEA. The CDR3 is 12 residues long. V dropped 5 bases and J dropped 4; count of bases not matched to a gene: 2. CDR3 loop: CSVTDRGNTIYF. In DNA form, the CDR3 reads TGCAGCGTTACGGACAGGGGAAACACCATATATTTT.

This clone was detected a few times. V usage is TRBV29-1 and J usage is TRBJ1-2; D unclear. Trimming pared 6 bases from V and 6 bases from J, leaving 17 bases between. The CDR3 is made up of 13 amino acids. Germline CDR1 is SQVTM and CDR2 is ANQGSEA. CDR3 region: CSVPRGVGNGYTF. Here the CDR3 DNA reads TGCAGCGTACCCCGTGGAGTAGGAAATGGCTACACCTTC. The entire variable domain, with the rest obtained from reference TRBV29-1 and TRBJ1-2, is as follows: SAVISQKPSRDICQRGTSLTIQCQVDSQVTMMFWYRQQPGQSLTLIATANQGSEATYESGFVIDKFPISRPNLTFSTLTVSNMSPEDSSIYLCSVPRGVGNGYTFGSGTRLTVV.

The chain couples TRBV28 to TRBJ2-3, with D possibly being TRBD1 (5 bases). This CDR3 is built from 15 residues. The V end was cut by 3 bases, the J end by 1 base, with 11 bases between. CDR1 MDHEN and CDR2 SYDVKM come from the germline V gene. CDR3 in amino acids: CASSFVQGGTDTQYF. DNA of the CDR3: TGTGCCAGCAGTTTCGTCCAGGGTGGCACAGATACGCAGTATTTT.

The J gene is TRBJ1-5, the V gene TRBV10-2; D ambiguous. There are 13 residues in the CDR3. Per the germline V gene, CDR1 is WSHSY and CDR2 is SAAADI. V lost 0 bases and J 0 bases, leaving 0 bases between the germline ends. CDR3 nucleotide sequence: TGCGCCAGCAGTGAGTCTAGCAATCAGCCCCAGCATTTT. This gives the protein CASSESSNQPQHF.

The genes are TRBV27 and TRBJ1-2; weak D call: TRBD1 (5 bases). Per the germline V gene, CDR1 is MNHEY and CDR2 is SMNVEV (reference sequence). The CDR3 spans 12 residues. V was trimmed by 5 bases and J by 5 bases, leaving 9 bases between them. CDR3 DNA: TGTGCCAGCAGTCCGGGGGGGTATGGCTACACCTTC. This sequence encodes CASSPGGYGYTF.

V is TRBV7-9 and J is TRBJ2-4; TRBD2 matches 7 bases. The ends lost 1 base at V and 7 bases at J; junction bases unmatched: 1. Germline CDR1 reads SEHNR; CDR2 reads FQNEAQ (reference sequence). The CDR3 runs to 13 residues. CDR3 in amino acids: CASSLGEGNIQYF. In DNA form, the CDR3 reads TGTGCCAGCAGCTTAGGGGAGGGGAACATTCAGTACTTC.

This clone was counted once. The CDR3 loop is CAWANTGVGDTQYF. The CDR3 bases are TGTGCCTGGGCAAATACCGGGGTTGGGGACACGCAGTATTTT. The gene calls are TRBV30 and TRBJ2-3, with D possibly called TRBD1 or TRBD2 (5 bases each). Germline V CDR1 and CDR2: GTSNPN, SVGIG (reference sequence). V lost 5 bases to trimming and J lost 9 bases, with 21 bases between them. The CDR3 contains 14 residues. The variable domain in full, with the rest retrieved from reference TRBV30 and TRBJ2-3, is SQTIHQWPATLVQPVGSPLSLECTVEGTSNPNLYWYRQAAGRGLQLLFYSVGIGQISSEVPQNLSASRPQDRQFILSSKKLLLSDSGFYLCAWANTGVGDTQYFGPGTRLTVL.

This clone turned up a few times. Here the CDR3 reads CASSEPGTGLNEQFF. The CDR3, as DNA: TGTGCCAGCAGTGAACCCGGGACAGGGCTCAATGAGCAGTTCTTC. J is TRBJ2-1 and V is TRBV25-1, with 9 bases matching TRBD1. After removal of 2 bases from V and 6 bases from J, the junction contained 5 bases not matched to a gene. The CDR3 is 15 residues long. In germline, CDR1 is MGHDK, CDR2 SYGVNS.

This clone has just a few counts. The rearrangement joins TRBV5-6 to TRBJ1-1; a possible D gene is TRBD1 (5 bases). The germline gives CDR1 SGHDT, CDR2 YYEEEE. Trimming stripped 4 bases from V and 4 bases from J, with 17 bases between. This CDR3 has 15 amino acids. The CDR3 DNA reads TGTGCCAGCAGCATTCCCGGCGGGAGGGGCACTGAAGCTTTCTTT. Its protein is CASSIPGGRGTEAFF.

This clone showed up just a few times. This sample also contains other DNA sequences that code for the same CDR3. This rearrangement joins TRBV29-1 to TRBJ2-7; D gene uncertain. Trimming shortened V by 4 bases and J by 0 bases, and 4 bases separated the two germline ends. The germline V gene has CDR1 SQVTM and CDR2 ANQGSEA. This CDR3 contains 11 residues. In DNA, the CDR3 is TGCAGCGTTGGTAGCTCCTACGAGCAGTACTTC. Residues: CSVGSSYEQYF.

The rearrangement uses TRBV5-6 and TRBJ2-7, with TRBD1 as a possible D gene (5 bases). The CDR3 sequence is 14 residues long. In germline, CDR1 is SGHDT, CDR2 YYEEEE. Trimming shortened V by 1 base and J by 2 bases, and 10 bases separated the two germline ends. Written as DNA, the CDR3 is TGTGCCAGCAGCTTGCAGGGCCCCCCCTACGAGCAGTACTTC. This encodes CASSLQGPPYEQYF.

The chain uses TRBV18 and TRBJ2-7; D remains unclear. The CDR3 has 11 amino acids. Between the trimmed V and J ends, which lost 5 bases and 4 bases, there was a span of 6 bases. CDR1 KGHSH and CDR2 LQKENI come from the germline V gene. Written as DNA, the CDR3 is TGTGCCAGCTCAAGGTCGTACGAGCAGTACTTC. Translating it yields CASSRSYEQYF.

A few counts support this clone. The chain recombines TRBV5-1 with TRBJ2-1, with no clear D. The CDR3 length is 12 residues. V was pared by 0 bases and J by 6 bases, with 4 bases between. CDR1 is SGHRS and CDR2 is YFSETQ in the germline V gene. CDR3 nucleotides: TGCGCCAGCAGCTTGGGACTCAATGAGCAGTTCTTC. Residues: CASSLGLNEQFF.

In this sample, this clone turned up a few times. Written as DNA, the CDR3 is TGTGCCAGCAGCTTAGGACAGGGGAGGTACAATGAGCAGTTCTTC. This translates into CASSLGQGRYNEQFF. The chain combines TRBV5-6 with TRBJ2-1; 9 nucleotides agree with TRBD1. From germline, CDR1 is SGHDT and CDR2 YYEEEE. This CDR3 contains 15 residues. The V segment lost 2 bases and the J segment 4 bases; nucleotides outside the gene matches: 4.

V and J are TRBV29-1 and TRBJ1-1; TRBD1 agrees at 7 bases. The CDR3 extends over 12 amino acids. CDR1 and CDR2 (germline): SQVTM, ANQGSEA. Germline trimming cut 6 bases from V and 3 bases from J; bases unmatched to any gene: 4. The CDR3 nucleotides are TGCAGCGTGGACAGGTGGGACACTGAAGCTTTCTTT. The encoded protein is CSVDRWDTEAFF.

V and J are TRBV7-3 and TRBJ2-1, with D perhaps matching TRBD2 (6 bases). The CDR3 is 12 amino acids. CDR1 and CDR2 (germline): SGHTA, FQGTGA. V was shortened by 5 bases and J by 14 bases, with 16 bases between the two germline ends. The CDR3 loop reads CASSLNSGPEFF. In DNA, the CDR3 is TGTGCCAGCAGCCTCAATAGCGGCCCTGAGTTCTTC.

This clone was seen a few times. CDR3 in amino acids: CASSLVSGYEQYF. In nucleotides, the CDR3 is TGTGCCAGCAGCTTGGTCTCAGGATACGAGCAGTACTTC. The chain joins TRBV5-6 to TRBJ2-7; D call uncertain. The CDR3 is made up of 13 amino acids. V was clipped by 0 bases and J by 4 bases, with 8 bases between them. Germline assignment: CDR1 SGHDT and CDR2 YYEEEE.